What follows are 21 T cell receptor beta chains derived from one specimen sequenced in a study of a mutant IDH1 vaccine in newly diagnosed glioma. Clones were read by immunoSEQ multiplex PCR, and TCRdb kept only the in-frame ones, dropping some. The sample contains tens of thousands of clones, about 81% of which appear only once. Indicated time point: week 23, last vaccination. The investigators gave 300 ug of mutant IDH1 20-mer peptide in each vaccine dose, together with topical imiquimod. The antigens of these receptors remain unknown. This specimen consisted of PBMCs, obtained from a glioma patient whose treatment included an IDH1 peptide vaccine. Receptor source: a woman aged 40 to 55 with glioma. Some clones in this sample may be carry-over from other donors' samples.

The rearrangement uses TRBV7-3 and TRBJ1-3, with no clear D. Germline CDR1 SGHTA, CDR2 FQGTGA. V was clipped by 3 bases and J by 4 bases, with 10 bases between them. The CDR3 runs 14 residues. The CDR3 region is CASSFGGPGNTIYF. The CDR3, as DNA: TGTGCCAGCAGCTTTGGTGGTCCAGGAAACACCATATATTTT. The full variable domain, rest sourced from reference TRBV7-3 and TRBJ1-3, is GAGVSQTPSNKVTEKGKYVELRCDPISGHTALYWYRQSLGQGPEFLIYFQGTGAADDSGLPNDRFFAVRPEGSVSTLKIQRTERGDSAVYLCASSFGGPGNTIYFGEGSWLTVV.

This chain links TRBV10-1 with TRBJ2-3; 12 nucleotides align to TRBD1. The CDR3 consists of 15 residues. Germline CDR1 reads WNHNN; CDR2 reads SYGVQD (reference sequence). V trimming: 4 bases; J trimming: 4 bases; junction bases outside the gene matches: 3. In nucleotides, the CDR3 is TGCGCCAGCAGTGGGGACAGGGGGCGCGCAGATACGCAGTATTTT. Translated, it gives CASSGDRGRADTQYF.

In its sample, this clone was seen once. The CDR3 DNA follows: TGCGCCAGCAGCCAAGAGCCCGGACTAGCGGGGGGCCGGTACGAGCAGTACTTC. Encoded protein: CASSQEPGLAGGRYEQYF. The chain recombines TRBV4-1 with TRBJ2-7; 14 positions agree with TRBD2. J gave up 4 bases and V 0 bases, and 8 bases lay outside the gene matches. The germline gives CDR1 MGHRA, CDR2 YSYEKL. The CDR3 covers 18 residues.

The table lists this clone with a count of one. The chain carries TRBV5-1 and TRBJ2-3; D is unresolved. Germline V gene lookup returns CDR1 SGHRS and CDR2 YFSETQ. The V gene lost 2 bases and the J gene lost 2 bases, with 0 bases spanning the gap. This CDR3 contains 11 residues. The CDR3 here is CASSFTDTQYF. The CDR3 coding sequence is TGCGCCAGCAGCTTCACAGATACGCAGTATTTT.

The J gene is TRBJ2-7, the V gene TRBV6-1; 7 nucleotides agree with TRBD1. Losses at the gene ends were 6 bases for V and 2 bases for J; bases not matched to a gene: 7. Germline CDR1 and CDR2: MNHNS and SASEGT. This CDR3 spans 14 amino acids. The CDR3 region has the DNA TGTGCCAGCAGACTCGAGACAGGGACCTACGAGCAGTACTTC. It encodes CASRLETGTYEQYF.

CDR3 in amino acids: CASSSGNRVAQPQHF. As DNA, the CDR3 is TGTGCCAGCAGCTCCGGTAACAGGGTCGCCCAGCCCCAGCATTTT. The rearrangement joins TRBV5-8 to TRBJ1-5, with D perhaps matching TRBD1 (6 bases). The CDR3 extends over 15 amino acids. The germline gives CDR1 SGHTS, CDR2 YDEGEE. Trimming shortened V by 3 bases and J by 7 bases, and 17 bases separated the two germline ends.

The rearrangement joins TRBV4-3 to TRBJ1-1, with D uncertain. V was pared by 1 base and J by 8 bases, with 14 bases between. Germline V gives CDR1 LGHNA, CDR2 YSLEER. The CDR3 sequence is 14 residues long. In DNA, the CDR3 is TGCGCCAGCAGCCAAGCCCATTACCTAAGCGAAGCTTTCTTT. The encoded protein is CASSQAHYLSEAFF.

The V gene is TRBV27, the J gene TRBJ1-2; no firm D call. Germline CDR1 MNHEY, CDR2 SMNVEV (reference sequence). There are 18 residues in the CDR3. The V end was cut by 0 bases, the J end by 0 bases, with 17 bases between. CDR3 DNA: TGTGCCAGCAGTTTATCGGCCCACGGACTCGGGACTAACTATGGCTACACCTTC. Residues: CASSLSAHGLGTNYGYTF.

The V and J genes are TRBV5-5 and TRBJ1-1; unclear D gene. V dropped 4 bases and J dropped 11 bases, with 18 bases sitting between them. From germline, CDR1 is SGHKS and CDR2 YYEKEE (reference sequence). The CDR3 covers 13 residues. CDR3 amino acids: CASSPDLGQGAFF. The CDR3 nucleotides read TGTGCCAGCAGCCCTGACTTGGGTCAAGGGGCTTTCTTT. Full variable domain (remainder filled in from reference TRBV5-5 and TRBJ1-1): DAGVTQSPTHLIKTRGQQVTLRCSPISGHKSVSWYQQVLGQGPQFIFQYYEKEERGRGNFPDRFSARQFPNYSSELNVNALLLGDSALYLCASSPDLGQGAFFGQGTRLTVV.

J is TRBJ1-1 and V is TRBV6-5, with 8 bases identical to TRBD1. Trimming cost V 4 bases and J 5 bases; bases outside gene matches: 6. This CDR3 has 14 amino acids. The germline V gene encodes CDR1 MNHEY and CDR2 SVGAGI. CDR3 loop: CASSSGGLSTEAFF. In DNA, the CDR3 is TGTGCCAGCAGTTCAGGGGGCCTGAGTACTGAAGCTTTCTTT.

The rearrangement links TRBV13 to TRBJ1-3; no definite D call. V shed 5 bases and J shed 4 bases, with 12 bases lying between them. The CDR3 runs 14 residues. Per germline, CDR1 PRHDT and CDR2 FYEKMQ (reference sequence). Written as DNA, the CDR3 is TGTGCCAGCAGCGGGAAAGATTACGGAAACACCATATATTTT. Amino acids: CASSGKDYGNTIYF.

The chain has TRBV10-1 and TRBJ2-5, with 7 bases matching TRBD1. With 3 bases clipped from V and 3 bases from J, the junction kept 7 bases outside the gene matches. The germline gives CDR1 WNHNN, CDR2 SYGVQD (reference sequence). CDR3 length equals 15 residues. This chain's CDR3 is CASSDEGAGEETQYF. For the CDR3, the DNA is TGCGCCAGCAGTGACGAGGGGGCAGGTGAAGAGACCCAGTACTTC.

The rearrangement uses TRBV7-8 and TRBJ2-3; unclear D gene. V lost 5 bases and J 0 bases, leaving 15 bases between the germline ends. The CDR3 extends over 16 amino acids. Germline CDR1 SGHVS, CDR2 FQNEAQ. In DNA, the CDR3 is TGTGCCAGCAGCCTAGAGTCGGGCAGGAGCACAGATACGCAGTATTTT. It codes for CASSLESGRSTDTQYF. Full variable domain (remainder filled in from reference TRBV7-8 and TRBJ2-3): GAGVSQSPRYKVAKRGQDVALRCDPISGHVSLFWYQQALGQGPEFLTYFQNEAQLDKSGLPSDRFFAERPEGSVSTLKIQRTQQEDSAVYLCASSLESGRSTDTQYFGPGTRLTVL.

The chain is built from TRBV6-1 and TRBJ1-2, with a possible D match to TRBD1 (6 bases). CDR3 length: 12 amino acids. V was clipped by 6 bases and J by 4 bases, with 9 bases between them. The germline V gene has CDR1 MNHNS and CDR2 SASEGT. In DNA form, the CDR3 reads TGTGCCAGCAGCGAGGACAGCTATGGCTACACCTTC. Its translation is CASSEDSYGYTF.

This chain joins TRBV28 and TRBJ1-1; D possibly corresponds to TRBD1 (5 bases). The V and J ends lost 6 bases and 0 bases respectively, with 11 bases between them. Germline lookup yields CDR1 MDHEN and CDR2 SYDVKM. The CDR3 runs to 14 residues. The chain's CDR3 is CASSPPGMNTEAFF. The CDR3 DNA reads TGTGCCAGCAGCCCCCCAGGGATGAACACTGAAGCTTTCTTT.

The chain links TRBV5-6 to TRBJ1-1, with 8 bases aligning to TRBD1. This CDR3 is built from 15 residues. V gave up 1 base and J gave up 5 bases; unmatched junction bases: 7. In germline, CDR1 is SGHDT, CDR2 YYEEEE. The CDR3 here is CASSLSDRTGTEAFF. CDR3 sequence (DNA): TGTGCCAGCAGCTTGAGTGATAGGACAGGGACTGAAGCTTTCTTT.

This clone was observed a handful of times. The CDR3 bases are TGTGCCAGCAGCCACCGATCGAACACTGAAGCTTTCTTT. Translation gives CASSHRSNTEAFF. This chain connects TRBV11-2 to TRBJ1-1, with D hard to call. This CDR3 comprises 13 residues. V shed 5 bases and J shed 1 base, with 8 bases lying between them. Germline V gene sequence: CDR1 SGHAT, CDR2 FQNNGV.

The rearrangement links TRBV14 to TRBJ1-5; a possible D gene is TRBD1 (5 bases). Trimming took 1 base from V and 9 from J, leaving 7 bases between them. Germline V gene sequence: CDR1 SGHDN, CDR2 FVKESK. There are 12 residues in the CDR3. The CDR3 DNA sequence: TGTGCCAGCAGCCAAGCAGGGTTGCCCCAGCATTTT. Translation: CASSQAGLPQHF.

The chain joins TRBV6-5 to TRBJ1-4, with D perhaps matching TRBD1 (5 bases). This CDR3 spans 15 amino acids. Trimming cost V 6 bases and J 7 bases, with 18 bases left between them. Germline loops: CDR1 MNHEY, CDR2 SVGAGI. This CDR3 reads CASRPAGRVIEKLFF. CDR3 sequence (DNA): TGTGCCAGCAGACCCGCAGGGAGGGTAATTGAAAAACTGTTTTTT.

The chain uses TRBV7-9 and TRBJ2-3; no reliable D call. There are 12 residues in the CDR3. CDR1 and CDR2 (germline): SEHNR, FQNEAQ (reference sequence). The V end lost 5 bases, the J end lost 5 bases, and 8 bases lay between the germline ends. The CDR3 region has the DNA TGTGCCAGCAGCCAAATGCGAGATACGCAGTATTTT. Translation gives CASSQMRDTQYF.

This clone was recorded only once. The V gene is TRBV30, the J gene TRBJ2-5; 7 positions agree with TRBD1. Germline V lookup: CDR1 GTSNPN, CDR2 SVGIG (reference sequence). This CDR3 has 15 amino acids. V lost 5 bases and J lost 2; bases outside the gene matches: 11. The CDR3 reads CAWGPGTAQQETQYF. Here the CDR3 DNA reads TGTGCCTGGGGTCCCGGGACAGCTCAGCAAGAGACCCAGTACTTC.